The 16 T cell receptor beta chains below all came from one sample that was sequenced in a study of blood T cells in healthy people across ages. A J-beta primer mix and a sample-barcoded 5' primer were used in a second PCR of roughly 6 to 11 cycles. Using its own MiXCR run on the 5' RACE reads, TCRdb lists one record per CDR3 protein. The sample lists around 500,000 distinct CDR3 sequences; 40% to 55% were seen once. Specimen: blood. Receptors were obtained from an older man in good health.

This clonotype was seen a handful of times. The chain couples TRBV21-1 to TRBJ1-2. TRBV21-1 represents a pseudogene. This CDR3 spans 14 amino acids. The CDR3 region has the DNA TGTGCCAGCAGTTACCCAGAGCTTAACTATGGCTACACCTTC. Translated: CASSYPELNYGYTF.

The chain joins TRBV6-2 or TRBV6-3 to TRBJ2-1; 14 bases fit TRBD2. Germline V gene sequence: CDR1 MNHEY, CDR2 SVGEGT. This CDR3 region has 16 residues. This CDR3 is CATQVGTSGSNDEQFF. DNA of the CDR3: TGTGCGACCCAGGTGGGGACTAGCGGGAGTAATGATGAGCAGTTCTTC.

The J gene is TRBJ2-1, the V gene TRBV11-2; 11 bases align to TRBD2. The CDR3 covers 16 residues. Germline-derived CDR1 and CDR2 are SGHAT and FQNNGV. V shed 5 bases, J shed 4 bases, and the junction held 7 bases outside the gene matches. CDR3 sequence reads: CASSPGTSGDYNEQFF. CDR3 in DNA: TGTGCCAGCAGCCCCGGGACTAGCGGAGATTACAATGAGCAGTTCTTC.

The CDR3 is CASSLAQGAQPQHF. As DNA, the CDR3 is TGTGCCAGCAGCTTAGCACAGGGGGCTCAGCCCCAGCATTTT. The chain is built from TRBV7-2 and TRBJ1-5; 9 bases are a match to TRBD1. Germline V gene data show CDR1 as SGHTA and CDR2 as FQGNSA. Germline trimming cut 0 bases from V and 6 bases from J; bases unmatched to any gene: 0. This CDR3 spans 14 amino acids.

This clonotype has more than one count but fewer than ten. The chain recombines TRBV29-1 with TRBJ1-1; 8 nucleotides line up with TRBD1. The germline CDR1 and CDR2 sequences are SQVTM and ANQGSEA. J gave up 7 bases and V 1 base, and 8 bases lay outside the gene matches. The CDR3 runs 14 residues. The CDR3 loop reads CSVEASDREGEAFF. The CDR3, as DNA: TGCAGCGTTGAAGCCTCGGACAGGGAAGGTGAAGCTTTCTTT.

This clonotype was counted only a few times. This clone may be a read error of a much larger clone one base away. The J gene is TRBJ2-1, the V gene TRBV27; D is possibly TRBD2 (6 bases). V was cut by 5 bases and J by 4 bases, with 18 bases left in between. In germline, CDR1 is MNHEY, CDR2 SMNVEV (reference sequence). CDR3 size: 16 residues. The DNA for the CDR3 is TGTGCCAGCAGTCCCCCGGGACGAGCGGGTTACAATGAGCAGTTCTTC. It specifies CASSPPGRAGYNEQFF.

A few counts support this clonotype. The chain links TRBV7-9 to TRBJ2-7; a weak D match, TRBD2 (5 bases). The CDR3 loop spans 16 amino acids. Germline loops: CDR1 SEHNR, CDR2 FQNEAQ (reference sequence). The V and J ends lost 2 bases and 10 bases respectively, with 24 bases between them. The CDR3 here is CASSLSAGLTDSVQYF. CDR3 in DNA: TGTGCCAGCAGCTTATCGGCGGGCCTCACCGATTCGGTCCAGTACTTC.

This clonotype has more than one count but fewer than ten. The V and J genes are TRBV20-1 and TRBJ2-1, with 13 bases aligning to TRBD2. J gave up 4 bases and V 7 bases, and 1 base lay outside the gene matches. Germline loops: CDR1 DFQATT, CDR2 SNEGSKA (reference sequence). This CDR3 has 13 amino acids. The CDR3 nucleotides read TGCAGTGGGACTAGCGGGGGTTACAATGAGCAGTTCTTC. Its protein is CSGTSGGYNEQFF.

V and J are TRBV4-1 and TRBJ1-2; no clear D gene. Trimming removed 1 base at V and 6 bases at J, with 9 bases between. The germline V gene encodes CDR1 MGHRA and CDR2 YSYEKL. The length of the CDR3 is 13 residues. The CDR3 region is CASSQGDSHGYTF. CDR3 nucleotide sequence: TGCGCCAGCAGCCAAGGGGATTCTCATGGCTACACCTTC.

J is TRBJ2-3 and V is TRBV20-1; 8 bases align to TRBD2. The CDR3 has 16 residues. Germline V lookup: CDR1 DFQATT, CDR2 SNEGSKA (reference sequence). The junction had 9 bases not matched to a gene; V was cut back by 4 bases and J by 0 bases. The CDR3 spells CSATNSGKRSTDTQYF. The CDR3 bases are TGCAGTGCTACCAATAGCGGGAAAAGAAGCACAGATACGCAGTATTTT.

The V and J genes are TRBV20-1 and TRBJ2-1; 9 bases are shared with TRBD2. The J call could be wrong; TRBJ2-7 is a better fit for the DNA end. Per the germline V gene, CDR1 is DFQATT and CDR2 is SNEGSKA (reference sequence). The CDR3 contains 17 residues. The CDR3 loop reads CSAMLGFGRGGYNEQYF. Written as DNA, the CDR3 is TGCAGTGCTATGCTGGGATTTGGGCGGGGGGGCTACAATGAGCAGTACTTC.

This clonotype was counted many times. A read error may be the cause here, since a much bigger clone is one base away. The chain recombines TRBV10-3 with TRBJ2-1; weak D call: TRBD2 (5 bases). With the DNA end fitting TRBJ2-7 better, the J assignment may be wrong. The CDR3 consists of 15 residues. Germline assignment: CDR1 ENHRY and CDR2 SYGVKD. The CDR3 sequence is CAISESNPSYNEQYF. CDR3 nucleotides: TGTGCCATCAGTGAGTCGAACCCTAGCTACAATGAGCAGTACTTC.

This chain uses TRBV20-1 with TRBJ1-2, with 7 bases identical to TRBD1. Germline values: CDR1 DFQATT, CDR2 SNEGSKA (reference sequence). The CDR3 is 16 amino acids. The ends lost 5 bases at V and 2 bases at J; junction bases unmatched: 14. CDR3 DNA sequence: TGCAGTGCTCGCCGACAGGGAGCGGGGACCAACTATGGCTACACCTTC. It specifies CSARRQGAGTNYGYTF.

CDR3 coding DNA: TGTGCCACCAGTGATAAGGCGGTCGAAAACAATGAGCAGTTCTTC. It encodes CATSDKAVENNEQFF. This sequence joins TRBV24-1 and TRBJ2-1; D gene uncertain. The CDR3 is 15 residues long. The germline gives CDR1 KGHDR, CDR2 SFDVKD. V gave up 3 bases and J gave up 5 bases, with 13 bases separating them.

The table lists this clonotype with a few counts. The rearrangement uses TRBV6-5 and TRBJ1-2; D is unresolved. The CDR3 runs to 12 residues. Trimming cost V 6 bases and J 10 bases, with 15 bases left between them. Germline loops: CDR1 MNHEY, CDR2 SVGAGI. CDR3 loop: CASSNGRANYTF. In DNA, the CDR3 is TGTGCCAGCAGCAACGGCCGGGCCAACTACACCTTC.

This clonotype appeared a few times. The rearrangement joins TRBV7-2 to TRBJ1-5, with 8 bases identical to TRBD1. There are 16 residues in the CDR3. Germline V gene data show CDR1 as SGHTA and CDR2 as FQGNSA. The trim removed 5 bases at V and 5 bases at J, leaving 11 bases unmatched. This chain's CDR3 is CASSGRTGTGYQPQHF. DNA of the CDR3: TGTGCCAGCAGCGGGCGGACCGGGACAGGCTATCAGCCCCAGCATTTT.